Listed below are T cell receptor beta chains from one sample, sequenced in a study of shared clonotypes between healthy human individuals. TCRdb's table, derived via immunoSEQ multiplex PCR, lists solely in-frame clones and lacks some. The sample carries 2 million to 2.5 million clones, just over 90% recorded once. The sequenced sample was naive CD4+ T cells from PBMCs. Every receptor here comes from a young man in good health. Some clones in this sample may be carry-over from other donors' samples. Each CDR3 is given with its conserved first and last residue. Fields, in order: D gene, V gene, J gene, clone size, CDR3 length, CDR3 DNA, CDR3 protein. A D gene is named only where the DNA matches it firmly. Size values are once, few and many counts, or a class for expanded clones, and some rows have none.

D gene: NA; V gene: TRBV5-1; J gene: TRBJ2-1; clone size: NA; CDR3 length: 15; CDR3 DNA: TGCGCCAGCCAGTTCGGGGGAGGCTCCTACAATGAGCAGTTCTTC; CDR3 protein: CASQFGGGSYNEQFF
D gene: NA; V gene: TRBV29-1; J gene: TRBJ1-1; clone size: NA; CDR3 length: 13; CDR3 DNA: TGCAGCGTTGTTCGACGGACATACCCTGAAGCTTTCTTT; CDR3 protein: CSVVRRTYPEAFF
D gene: NA; V gene: TRBV7-3; J gene: TRBJ2-2; clone size: NA; CDR3 length: 14; CDR3 DNA: TGTGCCAGCAGCTTAGCGCAGAACACCGGGGAGCTGTTTTTT; CDR3 protein: CASSLAQNTGELFF
D gene: NA; V gene: TRBV23-1; J gene: TRBJ2-3; clone size: NA; CDR3 length: 17; CDR3 DNA: TGCGCCAGCAGTCCAACGGGACTGCCGACTAGCACAGATACGCAGTATTTT; CDR3 protein: CASSPTGLPTSTDTQYF
D gene: TRBD1; V gene: TRBV6-5; J gene: TRBJ2-3; clone size: NA; CDR3 length: 14; CDR3 DNA: TGTGCCAGCAGTTACAACAGGGGGAGAGATACGCAGTATTTT; CDR3 protein: CASSYNRGRDTQYF
D gene: TRBD2; V gene: TRBV2; J gene: TRBJ2-1; clone size: NA; CDR3 length: 15; CDR3 DNA: TGTGCCAGCACAACTAGCGGGAGGCTCTACAATGAGCAGTTCTTC; CDR3 protein: CASTTSGRLYNEQFF
D gene: TRBD2; V gene: TRBV2; J gene: TRBJ2-7; clone size: NA; CDR3 length: 14; CDR3 DNA: TGTGCCACCAGCGAGCGGGAAAGCTCCTACGAGCAGTACTTC; CDR3 protein: CATSERESSYEQYF
D gene: NA; V gene: TRBV27; J gene: TRBJ2-7; clone size: NA; CDR3 length: 14; CDR3 DNA: TGTGCCAGCACCCGGGATAGGGCCTCCTACGAGCAGTACTTC; CDR3 protein: CASTRDRASYEQYF
D gene: TRBD2; V gene: TRBV11-2; J gene: TRBJ2-5; clone size: NA; CDR3 length: 15; CDR3 DNA: TGTGCCAGCAGCAGCGGGACTGCCCGGTTGGGGACCCAGTACTTC; CDR3 protein: CASSSGTARLGTQYF
D gene: NA; V gene: TRBV9; J gene: TRBJ2-3; clone size: NA; CDR3 length: 15; CDR3 DNA: TGTGCCAGCAGCGTAGGTGTGGGCAGCACAGATACGCAGTATTTT; CDR3 protein: CASSVGVGSTDTQYF
D gene: TRBD2; V gene: TRBV11-1; J gene: TRBJ2-1; clone size: once; CDR3 length: 19; CDR3 DNA: TGTGCCAGCAGCTCCCGCGGGGGGAAGGCGGTCAGCTCCTACAATGAGCAGTTCTTC; CDR3 protein: CASSSRGGKAVSSYNEQFF
D gene: NA; V gene: TRBV30; J gene: TRBJ1-3; clone size: once; CDR3 length: 16; CDR3 DNA: TGTGCCTGGAGTGTAGGGCGCGGGAACTCTGGAAACACCATATATTTT; CDR3 protein: CAWSVGRGNSGNTIYF
D gene: TRBD2; V gene: TRBV14; J gene: TRBJ2-3; clone size: NA; CDR3 length: 17; CDR3 DNA: TGTGCCAGCAGCCCTCAGCGCGGGAGGCCATTCACAGATACGCAGTATTTT; CDR3 protein: CASSPQRGRPFTDTQYF
D gene: NA; V gene: TRBV6-5; J gene: TRBJ1-5; clone size: NA; CDR3 length: 13; CDR3 DNA: TGTGCCAGCAGAGCACAGGGCCGGCAGCCCCAGCATTTT; CDR3 protein: CASRAQGRQPQHF
D gene: NA; V gene: TRBV5-8; J gene: TRBJ2-7; clone size: NA; CDR3 length: 14; CDR3 DNA: TGTGCCAGCACCCCCCGAGGATCAGACTACGAGCAGTACTTC; CDR3 protein: CASTPRGSDYEQYF
D gene: TRBD1; V gene: TRBV7-3; J gene: TRBJ2-2; clone size: NA; CDR3 length: 14; CDR3 DNA: TGTGCCAGCAGTAGGGGACAGGGCCACGGGGAGCTGTTTTTT; CDR3 protein: CASSRGQGHGELFF
D gene: NA; V gene: TRBV28; J gene: TRBJ1-1; clone size: NA; CDR3 length: 14; CDR3 DNA: TGTGCCAGCAGTCCCTCGAGGGACCGCTATGAAGCTTTCTTT; CDR3 protein: CASSPSRDRYEAFF
D gene: NA; V gene: TRBV7-9; J gene: TRBJ2-7; clone size: NA; CDR3 length: 16; CDR3 DNA: TGTGCCAGCAGCTTAAATGAGGCAGGGATCTCCTACGAGCAGTACTTC; CDR3 protein: CASSLNEAGISYEQYF
D gene: NA; V gene: TRBV9; J gene: TRBJ2-2; clone size: NA; CDR3 length: 16; CDR3 DNA: TGTGCCAGCAGCGCCCTCACTGGGAAGGCCGCCGGGGAGCTGTTTTTT; CDR3 protein: CASSALTGKAAGELFF
D gene: NA; V gene: TRBV27; J gene: TRBJ2-3; clone size: NA; CDR3 length: 16; CDR3 DNA: TGTGCCAGCGCACCGGGCCTGGGCCGTAGCACAGATACGCAGTATTTT; CDR3 protein: CASAPGLGRSTDTQYF
D gene: NA; V gene: TRBV5-8; J gene: TRBJ2-2; clone size: NA; CDR3 length: 17; CDR3 DNA: TGTGCCAGCAGCTTGGCCTGGGGCCCGACGAACACCGGGGAGCTGTTTTTT; CDR3 protein: CASSLAWGPTNTGELFF
D gene: TRBD1; V gene: TRBV5-4; J gene: TRBJ1-4; clone size: NA; CDR3 length: 15; CDR3 DNA: TGTGCCAGCAGCCGGGGCGGGACAGCGAATGAAAAACTGTTTTTT; CDR3 protein: CASSRGGTANEKLFF
D gene: NA; V gene: TRBV19; J gene: TRBJ2-1; clone size: NA; CDR3 length: 14; CDR3 DNA: TGTGCCAGTAGTATGTCGTCGACCTACAATGAGCAGTTCTTC; CDR3 protein: CASSMSSTYNEQFF
D gene: TRBD2; V gene: TRBV5-5; J gene: TRBJ2-4; clone size: NA; CDR3 length: 16; CDR3 DNA: TGTGCCAGCAGCTTGTACGGCGGGAGGTCACAAAACATTCAGTACTTC; CDR3 protein: CASSLYGGRSQNIQYF
D gene: NA; V gene: TRBV14; J gene: TRBJ1-4; clone size: NA; CDR3 length: 14; CDR3 DNA: TGTGCCAGCAGCCAAATTCTAACAGCTGAAAAACTGTTTTTT; CDR3 protein: CASSQILTAEKLFF
D gene: NA; V gene: TRBV25-1; J gene: TRBJ2-7; clone size: NA; CDR3 length: 13; CDR3 DNA: TGTGCCAGCAGTGGGTCAGGGGTCTACGAGCAGTACTTC; CDR3 protein: CASSGSGVYEQYF